Sequencing of this T cell receptor (beta chain) was carried out in a study of neurological immune-mediated disorders. Study results and caveats: Neither clinical nor MRI features were associated with the multiple sclerosis repertoire cluster. Expanded clones shared no identical CDR3 amino acid sequences across subjects, which suggested private TCR-beta repertoires in all groups. Patients with HTLV-1-associated myelopathy showed the most TCR clonal expansion. Those with multiple sclerosis showed the least, falling below healthy controls.

There are 13 residues in the CDR3. Looked up from germline, CDR1 is MNHEY and CDR2 is SMNVEV (reference sequence). Template-switch 5'RACE cDNA synthesis added a 10-nucleotide unique molecular identifier. Each CDR3 protein is one row after TCRdb ran MiXCR on the 5' RACE reads. Of about 59,000 distinct CDR3 sequences in the sample, roughly 3.5% are singletons; the top ten hold roughly 2.2%. As regards this clonotype: The antigen remains unidentified. Germline and junction disagree at one end, which may indicate a read error.

The sequence was collected from a woman between 50 and 59 years old with multiple sclerosis. V gene TRBV27 combines with J gene TRBJ1-5; D is unclear. The material sequenced was PBMCs. CDR3 nucleotide sequence: TGTGCCAGCAGTTTAACGGCGGGTCAGCCCCAGAATTTT. Its protein product is CASSLTAGQPQNF.